Following are 10 T cell receptor beta chains from one sample sequenced in a study of blood T cell repertoires in COVID-19. Libraries were prepared by immunoSEQ multiplex PCR; TCRdb keeps only in-frame clonotypes and omits some of them. The table includes fewer than 150,000 clones, roughly 79% detected once. Sequences were obtained from peripheral blood. The receptors derive from a human donor in a cohort sampled during active COVID-19.

This clone was detected only once. This sequence joins TRBV11-2 and TRBJ1-1; D gene unclear. V dropped 4 bases and J dropped 3 bases, with 15 bases sitting between them. There are 15 residues in the CDR3. From germline, CDR1 is SGHAT and CDR2 FQNNGV. The CDR3 reads CASSSLRVGDTEAFF. CDR3 coding DNA: TGTGCCAGCAGCTCCCTTAGGGTCGGGGACACTGAAGCTTTCTTT.

In DNA, the CDR3 is TGTGCCAGCAGCCCCCACCTAGGAGAAGAGACCCAGTACTTC. The encoded protein is CASSPHLGEETQYF. J is TRBJ2-5 and V is TRBV7-7; D is unresolved. The CDR3 length is 14 residues. Trimming took off 5 bases at V and 3 bases at J, with 13 bases between the two ends. Germline V gives CDR1 SSHAT, CDR2 FNYEAQ (reference sequence).

This clone was seen only a few times. This chain joins TRBV6-5 and TRBJ1-1; no reliable D call. Looked up from germline, CDR1 is MNHEY and CDR2 is SVGAGI. V lost 4 bases and J lost 0, with 12 bases in between. CDR3 length: 15 residues. As DNA, the CDR3 is TGTGCCAGCAGTTCTCAGGAGGGTCTGAACACTGAAGCTTTCTTT. Its protein is CASSSQEGLNTEAFF.

The chain carries TRBV6-5 and TRBJ1-5; tentatively, D is TRBD1 (5 bases). The CDR3 extends over 15 amino acids. V was pared by 8 bases and J by 0 bases, with 14 bases between. Germline V gene data show CDR1 as MNHEY and CDR2 as SVGAGI. CDR3 loop: CASRPRGDSNQPQHF. The CDR3 DNA is TGTGCCAGCCGCCCACGGGGGGATAGCAATCAGCCCCAGCATTTT.

This chain links TRBV10-3 with TRBJ1-2; 7 nucleotides match TRBD1. Unmatched junction bases numbered 15, after V lost 6 bases and J lost 8 bases. This CDR3 has 15 amino acids. CDR1 and CDR2 from the germline V gene are ENHRY and SYGVKD. The CDR3 region has the DNA TGTGCCATCAGCTCCACGACAGGGAGGTCGGAGGGCTACACCTTC. This translates into CAISSTTGRSEGYTF.

V gene TRBV3-1 (or the pseudogene TRBV3-2) combines with J gene TRBJ2-7, with 11 bases lining up with TRBD2. With 1 base clipped from V and 3 bases from J, the junction kept 8 bases outside the gene matches. The CDR3 spans 17 residues. Germline V lookup: CDR1 LGHDT, CDR2 YNNKEL (reference sequence). Written as DNA, the CDR3 is TGTGCCAGCAGCCAAGGGCTAGCGGGGGGTAATAGCTACGAGCAGTACTTC. Protein: CASSQGLAGGNSYEQYF.

In its sample, this clone was seen a few times. V usage is TRBV7-9 and J usage is TRBJ1-3, with TRBD1 as a possible D gene (6 bases). CDR3 length: 17 amino acids. Per the germline V gene, CDR1 is SEHNR and CDR2 is FQNEAQ (reference sequence). Trimming took 4 bases from V and 4 from J, leaving 20 bases between them. The CDR3, as DNA: TGTGCCAGCAGCTCCAACATGGGAGGGGGAGACGGAAACACCATATATTTT. Translation gives CASSSNMGGGDGNTIYF.

This chain uses TRBV19 with TRBJ1-4, with 8 bases matching TRBD1. V lost 5 bases, J lost 5 bases, and 7 bases stayed unmatched. From germline, CDR1 is LNHDA and CDR2 SQIVND (reference sequence). The length of the CDR3 is 15 residues. CDR3 sequence reads: CASSPRTGSNEKLFF. The CDR3 coding sequence is TGTGCCAGTAGTCCCCGGACAGGGTCGAATGAAAAACTGTTTTTT.

The chain employs TRBV6-5 and TRBJ1-3; TRBD1 might be the D (5 bases). The V gene lost 6 bases and the J gene lost 4 bases, with 16 bases spanning the gap. Germline CDR1 MNHEY, CDR2 SVGAGI. The CDR3 covers 15 residues. The CDR3 DNA sequence: TGTGCCAGCAGGCCCCCCTCAGGGAACGGAAACACCATATATTTT. The encoded protein is CASRPPSGNGNTIYF.

This clone was counted once. CDR3 region: CASSIGSESQHF. CDR3 in DNA: TGTGCCAGTAGTATAGGGTCGGAGTCCCAGCATTTT. This chain connects TRBV19 to TRBJ1-5, with D unclear. The CDR3 consists of 12 residues. The germline V gene encodes CDR1 LNHDA and CDR2 SQIVND (reference sequence). Trimming left V 1 base short and J 11 bases short, with 9 bases between.